This T cell receptor (beta chain) was profiled in a study of T cell responses to AZD1222 COVID-19 vaccine. V was trimmed by 0 bases and J by 6 bases, leaving 18 bases between them. This CDR3 spans 16 amino acids. Germline values: CDR1 KGHSH, CDR2 LQKENI. Remarks on this clone: Its specificity is not known.

The study, taken as a whole, reports: Seropositivity was recorded at baseline in only a handful of AZD1222 recipients.

Measured with immunoSEQ multiplex PCR; TCRdb has only the in-frame clones, and not every one. The table has 130,000 or so clones, 93% seen once. The sequence derives from an adult in good health. The chain recombines TRBV18 with TRBJ2-7; a possible D gene is TRBD2 (5 bases). Sequenced material: peripheral blood, taken on day 0 of AZD1222 vaccination. The chain's CDR3 is CASSPPSRAALGEQYF. Written as DNA, the CDR3 is TGTGCCAGCTCACCACCTTCGCGGGCCGCTTTGGGCGAGCAGTACTTC.